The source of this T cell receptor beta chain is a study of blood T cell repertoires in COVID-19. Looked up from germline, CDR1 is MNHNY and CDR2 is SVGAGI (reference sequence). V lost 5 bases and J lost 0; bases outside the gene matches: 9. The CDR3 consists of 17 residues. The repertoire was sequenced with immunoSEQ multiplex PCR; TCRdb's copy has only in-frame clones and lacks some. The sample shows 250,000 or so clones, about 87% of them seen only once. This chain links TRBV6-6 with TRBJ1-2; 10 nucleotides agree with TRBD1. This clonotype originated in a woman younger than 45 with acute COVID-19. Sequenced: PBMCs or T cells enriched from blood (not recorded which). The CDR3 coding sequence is TGTGCCAGCAGTCTCCGGGACAGGGGCCTTTCTAACTATGGCTACACCTTC. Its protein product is CASSLRDRGLSNYGYTF.